Each of the 4 T cell receptor beta chains below was sequenced from the same sample in a study of neoadjuvant nivolumab and ipilimumab in lung cancer (dated by TCRdb to about 2020). The sample's time point, from its label and the paper: pretherapy, before neoadjuvant immune checkpoint inhibitors. The method behind the library was the immunoSEQ multiplex PCR assay. Not all clones reach the TCRdb copy of this immuneACCESS table, which keeps in-frame sequences only. Checked studies attribute under half of the gap to unresolved V genes and leave the rest unexplained. This sample has tens of thousands of clones in its table, and approximately 90% of those were observed once. Jointly, the top ten make up about 4% of the sample. The starting material was blood, obtained before neoadjuvant nivolumab, alone or with ipilimumab. Receptor source: an adult with non-small cell lung cancer. Some clones in this sample may be carry-over from other donors' samples.

This rearrangement joins TRBV6-1 to TRBJ2-1; D gene unclear. V dropped 1 base and J dropped 9 bases, with 7 bases sitting between them. CDR3 length: 12 amino acids. From germline, CDR1 is MNHNS and CDR2 SASEGT. In DNA form, the CDR3 reads TGTGCCAGCAGTGAAGTATCCGGTGAGCAGTTCTTC. Translating it yields CASSEVSGEQFF.

The chain links TRBV7-2 to TRBJ2-7; TRBD1 matches 8 bases. V shed 1 base and J 5 bases; nucleotides not matched to a gene: 4. CDR1 SGHTA and CDR2 FQGNSA come from the germline V gene. The CDR3 has 14 residues. This chain's CDR3 is CASSLEGTGDEQYF. In DNA, the CDR3 is TGTGCCAGCAGCTTAGAAGGGACAGGCGACGAGCAGTACTTC.

The J gene is TRBJ2-1, the V gene TRBV5-1; 10 bases map to TRBD2. The germline V gene has CDR1 SGHRS and CDR2 YFSETQ. After removal of 1 base from V and 6 bases from J, the junction contained 7 bases not matched to a gene. The CDR3 length is 16 residues. CDR3 DNA sequence: TGCGCCAGCAGCTTGACTAGCGGGATACCGGTCAATGAGCAGTTCTTC. Translating gives CASSLTSGIPVNEQFF.

This chain connects TRBV7-2 to TRBJ2-7; D might be TRBD1 (6 bases). Trimming took 5 bases from V and 7 from J, leaving 15 bases between them. Looked up from germline, CDR1 is SGHTA and CDR2 is FQGNSA. The CDR3 sequence is 13 residues long. The CDR3 nucleotides are TGTGCCAGCAGCAAAACAGGGAACGGGGAGCAGTACTTC. Amino acid sequence: CASSKTGNGEQYF.